Presented here are 26 T cell receptor beta chains from one specimen sequenced in a study of T cell responses to AZD1222 COVID-19 vaccine. Here immunoSEQ multiplex PCR was the method, and the copy in TCRdb shows in-frame clones only, minus some. Of approximately 120,000 clones listed, 93% are singletons. The material sequenced was peripheral blood, taken on day 0 of AZD1222 vaccination. The receptors here all came from an adult in good health.

The J gene is TRBJ2-1, the V gene TRBV6-1; the D gene is possibly TRBD2 (6 bases). The CDR3 consists of 16 residues. Germline V gene sequence: CDR1 MNHNS, CDR2 SASEGT. Trimming removed 2 bases from V and 5 bases from J, with 16 bases in between. The CDR3: CASSEMETSRNNEQFF. The CDR3 coding sequence is TGTGCCAGCAGTGAAATGGAAACTAGCAGAAACAATGAGCAGTTCTTC.

In its sample, this clone was seen a few times. The rearrangement joins TRBV5-6 to TRBJ1-3; D is possibly TRBD1 (5 bases). The V gene lost 4 bases and the J gene lost 1 base, with 9 bases spanning the gap. Germline V gives CDR1 SGHDT, CDR2 YYEEEE. The CDR3 has 14 residues. CDR3: CASSAGTSGNTIYF. DNA for the CDR3: TGTGCCAGCAGCGCGGGGACTTCTGGAAACACCATATATTTT.

The rearrangement links TRBV19 to TRBJ1-5; D is possibly TRBD1 (6 bases). The CDR3 is 17 amino acids. V gave up 0 bases and J gave up 3 bases, with 15 bases separating them. Germline CDR1 LNHDA, CDR2 SQIVND (reference sequence). The CDR3 protein is CASSIDMGGTLNQPQHF. As DNA, the CDR3 is TGTGCCAGTAGTATAGATATGGGAGGGACACTCAATCAGCCCCAGCATTTT.

The chain is built from TRBV9 and TRBJ2-3; 12 positions agree with TRBD2. V shed 3 bases and J 6 bases; nucleotides not matched to a gene: 5. This CDR3 comprises 15 residues. The germline V gene encodes CDR1 SGDLS and CDR2 YYNGEE. CDR3 nucleotides: TGTGCCAGCAGCGCGACTAGCGGGGGAATGGATACGCAGTATTTT. It codes for CASSATSGGMDTQYF.

The chain links TRBV6-5 to TRBJ1-2; D gene ambiguous. V was trimmed by 8 bases and J by 0 bases, leaving 10 bases between them. Germline V gene sequence: CDR1 MNHEY, CDR2 SVGAGI. The CDR3 runs to 13 residues. Here the CDR3 DNA reads TGTGCCAGCGGAGTTGGAGCTAACTATGGCTACACCTTC. It translates to CASGVGANYGYTF.

This chain joins TRBV19 and TRBJ1-3; the D gene is possibly TRBD1 (5 bases). Between the trimmed V and J ends, which lost 4 bases and 2 bases, there was a span of 12 bases. The germline gives CDR1 LNHDA, CDR2 SQIVND (reference sequence). The CDR3 covers 15 residues. CDR3 region: CASSTPFRAGNTIYF. The CDR3 DNA sequence: TGTGCCAGTAGTACCCCATTCAGGGCTGGAAACACCATATATTTT.

The genes are TRBV18 and TRBJ2-3; TRBD2 matches 16 bases. J was trimmed by 3 bases and V by 3 bases; bases with no gene match: 0. CDR1 is KGHSH and CDR2 is LQKENI in the germline V gene. The CDR3 contains 16 residues. CDR3 sequence: CASSPGLAGGTDTQYF. DNA of the CDR3: TGTGCCAGCTCACCGGGACTAGCGGGGGGGACAGATACGCAGTATTTT.

The rearrangement uses TRBV7-9 and TRBJ2-2; D is uncertain. This CDR3 is 13 amino acids long. The ends were cut back, 5 bases at V and 5 bases at J, with 9 bases in the middle. Per the germline V gene, CDR1 is SEHNR and CDR2 is FQNEAQ (reference sequence). The chain's CDR3 is CASSRAGTGELFF. DNA for the CDR3: TGTGCCAGCAGCCGCGCCGGAACCGGGGAGCTGTTTTTT.

The J gene is TRBJ1-3, the V gene TRBV15; no clear D. The CDR3 runs 15 residues. Deletions cut 2 bases from V and 2 bases from J, with 10 bases between. Per the germline V gene, CDR1 is LNHNV and CDR2 is YYDKDF (reference sequence). CDR3 sequence: CATSRSSRAGNTIYF. Here the CDR3 DNA reads TGTGCCACCAGCAGAAGTTCAAGGGCTGGAAACACCATATATTTT.

The rearrangement uses TRBV10-3 and TRBJ2-3; 7 nucleotides agree with TRBD2. Germline CDR1 and CDR2: ENHRY and SYGVKD. V was clipped by 6 bases and J by 4 bases; unmatched bases: 10. CDR3 size: 15 residues. CDR3 sequence: CAIRWGEGHADTQYF. CDR3 nucleotide sequence: TGTGCCATCAGATGGGGGGAGGGCCATGCAGATACGCAGTATTTT.

V is TRBV5-6 and J is TRBJ2-1, with D hard to call. The CDR3 runs to 15 residues. V lost 3 bases to trimming and J lost 2 bases, with 12 bases between them. Germline lookup yields CDR1 SGHDT and CDR2 YYEEEE. CDR3 in amino acids: CASSSGPNPYNEQFF. In nucleotides, the CDR3 is TGTGCCAGCAGCTCGGGCCCGAATCCCTACAATGAGCAGTTCTTC.

The chain carries TRBV18 and TRBJ1-2; D unresolved. V was clipped by 5 bases and J by 3 bases, with 10 bases between them. Per germline, CDR1 KGHSH and CDR2 LQKENI. There are 13 residues in the CDR3. The CDR3 reads CASSIGEDYGYTF. CDR3 sequence (DNA): TGTGCCAGCTCAATCGGGGAGGACTATGGCTACACCTTC.

V is TRBV7-2 and J is TRBJ2-3, with 7 nucleotides matching TRBD1. V lost 1 base, J lost 2 bases, and 3 bases stayed unmatched. The CDR3 loop spans 15 amino acids. Germline values: CDR1 SGHTA, CDR2 FQGNSA. CDR3 sequence: CASSLDRGITDTQYF. The CDR3 DNA reads TGTGCCAGCAGCTTAGACAGGGGTATCACAGATACGCAGTATTTT.

V gene TRBV5-1 combines with J gene TRBJ1-6; D is unclear. The CDR3 covers 15 residues. Germline V gives CDR1 SGHRS, CDR2 YFSETQ. The V and J ends lost 1 base and 9 bases respectively, with 14 bases between them. CDR3 in amino acids: CASSLSPRMGSPLHF. In DNA form, the CDR3 reads TGCGCCAGCAGCTTGAGCCCCAGGATGGGTTCACCCCTCCACTTT.

The rearrangement uses TRBV29-1 and TRBJ1-6, with D perhaps matching TRBD1 (6 bases). With 7 bases removed from V and 7 bases from J, the gap between germline ends came to 14 bases. Germline V gives CDR1 SQVTM, CDR2 ANQGSEA. The CDR3 runs to 13 residues. The CDR3 region has the DNA TGCAGCGCCCGAGCAGGGGACAATTCACCCCTCCACTTT. Translation: CSARAGDNSPLHF. Full variable domain (rest looked up from reference TRBV29-1 and TRBJ1-6): SAVISQKPSRDICQRGTSLTIQCQVDSQVTMMFWYRQQPGQSLTLIATANQGSEATYESGFVIDKFPISRPNLTFSTLTVSNMSPEDSSIYLCSARAGDNSPLHFGNGTRLTVT.

V is TRBV3-1 (or the pseudogene TRBV3-2) and J is TRBJ2-3, with D unresolved. Trimming took 2 bases from V and 6 from J, leaving 6 bases between them. Germline loops: CDR1 LGHDT, CDR2 YNNKEL (reference sequence). The CDR3 contains 12 residues. As DNA, the CDR3 is TGTGCCAGCAGCCAAAACACGGATACGCAGTATTTT. It encodes CASSQNTDTQYF.

This clone turned up a few times. The rearrangement joins TRBV9 to TRBJ1-1; no clear D gene. This CDR3 contains 11 residues. Germline CDR1 reads SGDLS; CDR2 reads YYNGEE. Trimming took 4 bases from V and 14 from J, leaving 15 bases between them. Here the CDR3 reads CASSTGVMIFF. Written as DNA, the CDR3 is TGTGCCAGCAGCACGGGCGTGATGATCTTCTTT.

V and J are TRBV18 and TRBJ1-1; D is unresolved. This CDR3 is 14 amino acids long. From germline, CDR1 is KGHSH and CDR2 LQKENI. Trimming left V 3 bases short and J 7 bases short, with 15 bases between. CDR3 sequence: CASSPSGVISEAFF. The DNA of the CDR3 is TGTGCCAGCTCACCTTCCGGGGTTATTAGTGAAGCTTTCTTT.

The genes are TRBV6-5 and TRBJ1-6, with no clear D. The CDR3 sequence is 15 residues long. V lost 6 bases, J lost 5 bases, and 14 bases lay in between. Germline V gene data show CDR1 as MNHEY and CDR2 as SVGAGI. The CDR3 reads CASSPPGQDNSPLHF. The CDR3 DNA follows: TGTGCCAGCAGCCCACCTGGGCAGGATAATTCACCCCTCCACTTT.

The genes are TRBV6-5 and TRBJ1-2, with D tentatively TRBD1 (6 bases). CDR1 and CDR2 (germline): MNHEY, SVGAGI. The germline V and J ends were trimmed by 4 bases and 4 bases, with 13 bases remaining between them. The CDR3 spans 14 residues. CDR3 in amino acids: CASSFGLQGYGYTF. The CDR3 nucleotides read TGTGCCAGCAGTTTCGGATTACAGGGCTATGGCTACACCTTC.

This clone was counted between two and nine times. The chain joins TRBV7-9 to TRBJ1-3; D is possibly TRBD1 (6 bases). The CDR3 length is 13 residues. Per germline, CDR1 SEHNR and CDR2 FQNEAQ (reference sequence). V was clipped by 3 bases and J by 4 bases, with 7 bases between them. The CDR3 coding sequence is TGTGCCAGCAGCTTCACAGGGGGAAACACCATATATTTT. Encoded protein: CASSFTGGNTIYF.

The CDR3 nucleotides are TGTGCCAGCCGGCGCGCCGAGACAGGGGCCTATGGCTACACCTTC. Residues: CASRRAETGAYGYTF. V usage is TRBV5-4 and J usage is TRBJ1-2; 8 bases are shared with TRBD1. There are 15 residues in the CDR3. The junction had 12 bases not matched to a gene; V was cut back by 7 bases and J by 4 bases. Germline loops: CDR1 SGHNT, CDR2 YYREEE (reference sequence).

This rearrangement joins TRBV27 to TRBJ2-5; the D call may be TRBD1 or TRBD2 (7 bases each). CDR3 size: 16 residues. The V end lost 6 bases, the J end lost 7 bases, and 24 bases lay between the germline ends. The germline V gene has CDR1 MNHEY and CDR2 SMNVEV (reference sequence). The CDR3 DNA follows: TGTGCCAGCAGCCCTTCGAGACAGGGCCGCGGGGGGACCCAGTACTTC. This sequence encodes CASSPSRQGRGGTQYF.

This clone was detected only once. The chain has TRBV19 and TRBJ2-3; D not certain. The length of the CDR3 is 13 residues. V gave up 3 bases and J gave up 1 base, with 5 bases separating them. Germline CDR1 and CDR2: LNHDA and SQIVND (reference sequence). As DNA, the CDR3 is TGTGCCAGTAGTATTCGGGGCACAGATACGCAGTATTTT. This sequence encodes CASSIRGTDTQYF.

The rearrangement joins TRBV5-8 to TRBJ2-3, with 12 bases aligning to TRBD2. This CDR3 comprises 15 residues. V gave up 3 bases and J gave up 3 bases; unmatched junction bases: 2. Germline loops: CDR1 SGHTS, CDR2 YDEGEE. The CDR3 sequence is CASSWTSGETDTQYF. CDR3 bases: TGTGCCAGCAGCTGGACTAGCGGGGAAACAGATACGCAGTATTTT.

The genes are TRBV4-1 and TRBJ1-1, with a possible D match to TRBD1 (6 bases). CDR1 MGHRA and CDR2 YSYEKL come from the germline V gene. V was clipped by 4 bases and J by 4 bases, with 16 bases between them. The CDR3 has 15 residues. The CDR3 reads CASSRASGAGTEAFF. CDR3 nucleotides: TGCGCCAGCAGCCGGGCTTCAGGGGCGGGCACTGAAGCTTTCTTT.